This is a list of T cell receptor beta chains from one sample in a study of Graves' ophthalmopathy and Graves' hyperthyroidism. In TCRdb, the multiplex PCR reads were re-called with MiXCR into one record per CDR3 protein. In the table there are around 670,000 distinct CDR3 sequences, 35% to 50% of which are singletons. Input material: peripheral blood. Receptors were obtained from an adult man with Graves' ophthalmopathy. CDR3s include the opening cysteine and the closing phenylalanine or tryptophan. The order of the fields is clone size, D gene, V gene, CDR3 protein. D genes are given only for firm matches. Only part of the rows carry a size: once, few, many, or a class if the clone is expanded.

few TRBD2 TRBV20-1 CSASLAGGGNEQYF
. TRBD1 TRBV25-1 CASSVPGQMNTEAFF
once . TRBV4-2 CASSQDRNRNQPQHF
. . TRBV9 CASSPVGRVFSPLHF
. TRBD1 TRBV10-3 CAIGDSRTSGANVLTF
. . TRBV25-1 CASADSNSPLHF
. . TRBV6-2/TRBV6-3 CASGRSNEKLFF
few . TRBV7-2 CASERTTGTQFF
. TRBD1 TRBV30 CAWSGRITGGGQPQHF
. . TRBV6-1 CASSVGTGGNSPPHF
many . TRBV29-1 CSVPTPTNYGYTF
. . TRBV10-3 CAISASGARTNEAFF
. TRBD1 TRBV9 CASSPQPGTELRF
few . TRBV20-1 CSARGTLNQPQHF
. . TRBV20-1 CSASLFSGANVLTF
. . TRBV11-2 CASSLTAAYSYGYTF
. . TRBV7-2 CASRGSGTRVLSSEKLFF
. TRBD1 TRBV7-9 CASSLMAGGYGYTF
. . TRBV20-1 CSARDQDGPPQETQYF
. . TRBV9 CASSRGWTGELFF
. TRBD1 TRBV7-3 CASSLSGGTGVNYGYTF
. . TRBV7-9 CASSARTELGGETQYF
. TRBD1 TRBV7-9 CASSRLGQGPYEQYF
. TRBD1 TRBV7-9 CASSLIRGPNTGELFF
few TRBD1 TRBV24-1 CASSPQGSQGQPQHF
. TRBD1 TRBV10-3 CASRLQGASSGNTIYF
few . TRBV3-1 CASSQDRQFRSPLHF
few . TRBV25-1 CASSEYTIETQYF
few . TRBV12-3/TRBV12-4 CASSPLSSPFYEQYF
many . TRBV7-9 CASGSGANVLTF
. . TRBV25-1 CASSDLEGGGRETQYF
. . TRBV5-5 CASRRTAGSTTNEKLFF
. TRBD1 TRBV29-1 CSVERGLETQYF
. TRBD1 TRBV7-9 CASSPNRGVNVLTF
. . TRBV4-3 CASSQGSGGLSTGELFF
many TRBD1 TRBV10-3 CAISPGQTVGTYEQYF
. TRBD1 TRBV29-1 CSLDRGTEAYF
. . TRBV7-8 CASSPPDVTNTGELFF
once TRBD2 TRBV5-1 CASSFLGLAENTGELFF
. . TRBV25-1 CASSVDEAPIGYTF
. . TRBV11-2 CASSQFMGNYGYTF
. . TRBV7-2 CASSNREETQYF
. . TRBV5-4 CASSFSLGVSSYEQYF
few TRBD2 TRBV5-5 CASSITPGLQETQYF
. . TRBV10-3 CAIRQGAGELF
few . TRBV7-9 CASRLQKVGNTIYF
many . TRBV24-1 CATSDIDLQNTEAFF
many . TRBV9 CASSVARSDNSPLHF
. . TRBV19 CASSTLQVNTEAFF
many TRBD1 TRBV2 CATDSGTGQETQYF
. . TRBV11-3 CASSLSAGAPDEKLFF
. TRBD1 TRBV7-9 CASSPRTGETEQYF
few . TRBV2 CASSEIRGRGVDGYTF
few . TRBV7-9 CASSSAGTPYNSPLHF